Listed below are T cell receptor beta chains from one sample, sequenced in a study of T-cell reconstitution after alpha-beta-depleted transplantation in children. TCRdb redid the calling of the PCR reads with MiXCR, one entry per CDR3 protein. The data contain approximately 230,000 distinct CDR3 sequences, roughly 26% of them singletons. The specimen comprised PBMCs, sampled before TCRalphabeta/CD19-depleted stem cell transplant. The receptor set was obtained from a girl under 10 years old with Fanconi anemia, due to receive a stem cell transplant. CDR3s include the opening cysteine and the closing phenylalanine or tryptophan. A D gene is named only where the DNA matches it firmly. Only part of the rows carry a size: once, few, many, or a class if the clone is expanded.

d_gene,abundance,j_gene,v_gene,CDR3aa,CDR3nt
TRBD2,few,TRBJ2-5,TRBV5-1,CASSSAGTTQETQYF,TGCGCCAGCAGCTCAGCCGGGACTACCCAAGAGACCCAGTACTTC
NA,many,TRBJ2-3,TRBV2,CASRQGQYTQYF,TGTGCCAGCCGACAAGGACAGTATACGCAGTATTTT
TRBD2,NA,TRBJ2-3,TRBV5-1,CASSSLAGEDTDTQYF,TGCGCCAGCAGCTCCCTAGCGGGGGAGGACACAGATACGCAGTATTTT
NA,NA,TRBJ2-7,TRBV27,CASSLHRAAYEQYF,TGTGCCAGCAGTTTGCACAGGGCCGCCTACGAGCAGTACTTC
TRBD2,many,TRBJ2-3,TRBV29-1,CSVRLRTSGATDTQYF,TGCAGCGTCAGACTTCGGACTAGCGGGGCTACAGATACGCAGTATTTT
TRBD2,NA,TRBJ2-3,TRBV20-1,CSALTSAWGGDTQYF,TGCAGTGCTCTGACTAGCGCGTGGGGAGGAGATACGCAGTATTTT
TRBD1,few,TRBJ1-4,TRBV20-1,CSAPPGQNEKLFF,TGCAGTGCTCCCCCGGGACAGAATGAAAAACTGTTTTTT
TRBD1,NA,TRBJ1-6,TRBV20-1,CSARVDRVELFHF,TGCAGTGCTAGAGTTGACAGGGTAGAATTGTTCCACTTT
TRBD2,many,TRBJ2-3,TRBV27,CASSLFGLAGPNAQYF,TGTGCCAGCAGTTTATTCGGTCTAGCGGGCCCTAATGCGCAGTATTTT
NA,NA,TRBJ2-1,TRBV7-3,CASSCNRQFF,TGTGCCAGCAGCTGTAATCGGCAGTTCTTC